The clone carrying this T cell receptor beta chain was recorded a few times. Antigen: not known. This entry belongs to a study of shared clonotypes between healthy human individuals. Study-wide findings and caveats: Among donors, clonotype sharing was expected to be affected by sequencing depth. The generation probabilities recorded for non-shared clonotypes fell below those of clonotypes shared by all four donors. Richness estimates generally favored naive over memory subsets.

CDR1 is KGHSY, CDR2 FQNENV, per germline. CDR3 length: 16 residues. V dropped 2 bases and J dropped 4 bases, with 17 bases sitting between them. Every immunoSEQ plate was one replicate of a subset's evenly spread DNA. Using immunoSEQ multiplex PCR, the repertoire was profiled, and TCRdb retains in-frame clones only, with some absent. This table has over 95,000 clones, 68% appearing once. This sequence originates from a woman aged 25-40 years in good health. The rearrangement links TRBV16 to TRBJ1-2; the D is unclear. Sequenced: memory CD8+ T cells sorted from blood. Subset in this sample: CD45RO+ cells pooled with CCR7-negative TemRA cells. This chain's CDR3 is CASSQDGSAPLYGYTF. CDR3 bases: TGTGCCAGCAGCCAAGACGGTTCAGCCCCCCTCTATGGCTACACCTTC.